This is a list of T cell receptor beta chains from one sample in a study of tumor-infiltrating lymphocytes in primary liver carcinoma. MiXCR, applied by TCRdb to the multiplex PCR reads, yields one record per CDR3 protein. The data hold around 330,000 distinct CDR3 sequences, with about 60% observed a single time. Sequencing was performed on peripheral blood. The receptor set was obtained from a man in his forties with primary liver carcinoma and hepatitis B virus infection. CDR3s include the opening cysteine and the closing phenylalanine or tryptophan. D genes are given only for firm matches. Clone size is not always given. Where it is, it says once, few, many or a class for expanded clones.

13	NA	TRBV29-1	TRBJ1-5	NA	TGCAGCGTTAGTGGCGTAGGAGATCAGCCCCAGCATTTT	CSVSGVGDQPQHF
14	NA	TRBV28	TRBJ2-4	few	TGTGCCAGCACCAAGGGAGGATCGGGAAACATTCAGTACTTC	CASTKGGSGNIQYF
15	NA	TRBV6-5	TRBJ2-1	NA	TGTGCCAGCAGTCCCCCCGAGATAGTGGGGAATGAGCAGTTCTTC	CASSPPEIVGNEQFF
16	NA	TRBV11-1	TRBJ2-5	NA	TGCGCCAGCAGCCGAGGCGAGGGACGGGAACTAGAGACCCAGTACTTC	CASSRGEGRELETQYF
13	TRBD1	TRBV6-1	TRBJ1-2	NA	TGTGCCAACAGTCCGCAGGGGGCGAGGGGCTACACCTTC	CANSPQGARGYTF
14	NA	TRBV30	TRBJ2-5	NA	TGTGCCTGGTCAGCGAGCCGCCCGCCGGGGAGCCAGTACTTC	CAWSASRPPGSQYF
15	NA	TRBV4-2	TRBJ2-1	NA	TGTGCCAGCAGCCAAGTAGCGGAAGGGCAAGATGAGCAGTTCTTC	CASSQVAEGQDEQFF
14	NA	TRBV4-1	TRBJ2-2	once	TGCGCCAGCAGCCAAGTCGCCACCATCGGGGAGTTGTTTTTT	CASSQVATIGELFF
16	TRBD2	TRBV5-4	TRBJ2-1	NA	TGTGCCAGCAGATTGGGGTCTAGCGGGAGCAAGGATGAGCACTTCTTC	CASRLGSSGSKDEHFF
10	TRBD2	TRBV6-1	TRBJ2-7	few	TGTGCCAGCAGTGAAGAGGGACTATACTTC	CASSEEGLYF
16	TRBD2	TRBV6-5	TRBJ2-3	NA	TGTGCCAGCAGTTACTCACTAGCGGCCTCCACAGATACGCAGTATTTT	CASSYSLAASTDTQYF
18	TRBD2	TRBV5-4	TRBJ2-3	once	TGTACCAGCAGCTTGGGGGGAATTTCTAGCGGCCTCACAGATACGCTGTATTTT	CTSSLGGISSGLTDTLYF
15	NA	TRBV10-3	TRBJ2-3	once	TGTGCCATCATTCCAGTGTTCACGAGCACAGGTACGCAGTATTTT	CAIIPVFTSTGTQYF
15	TRBD1	TRBV11-1	TRBJ2-7	many	TGTGCCAGCAGCTCCTCAAGGACAGGAGCCTACGAGCAGTACTTC	CASSSSRTGAYEQYF
17	TRBD1	TRBV4-2	TRBJ1-4	NA	TGTGCCAGCAGCTGGGGGACAGGGGCTGGCACTTATGAAAAACTGTTTTTT	CASSWGTGAGTYEKLFF
13	NA	TRBV7-8	TRBJ1-4	many	TGTGCCAGCAGCTTTAAAACTAATGAAAAACTGTTTTTT	CASSFKTNEKLFF
16	NA	TRBV4-1	TRBJ1-2	NA	TGCACCAGCAGCCAAGATCCGGCCAGGGATAACTACGGCTACACCTTC	CTSSQDPARDNYGYTF
12	NA	TRBV12-3/TRBV12-4	TRBJ1-1	NA	TGTGCCAGCAGTTTAATTAGGAGACAGGCTCTCTTT	CASSLIRRQALF
14	NA	TRBV9	TRBJ2-3	NA	TGTGCCAGCAGCGTAGGAGAGAGGACAGATACGCAGTATTTT	CASSVGERTDTQYF
16	TRBD2	TRBV5-1	TRBJ2-3	NA	TGCGCCACCAAGCCCGGAGAGGGAGGGCCGACAGATACGCAGTATTTT	CATKPGEGGPTDTQYF
15	TRBD1	TRBV6-6	TRBJ1-5	many	TGTGCCAGCAGTGGGGGACAGGGTAGTTATCAGCCCCAGCATTTT	CASSGGQGSYQPQHF
13	NA	TRBV29-1	TRBJ2-7	NA	TGCAGCGTCGCAGAGGGCGCGAGGAACGAACAGTACTTC	CSVAEGARNEQYF
15	NA	TRBV11-2	TRBJ1-4	once	TGTGCCAGCAGCTTAGGGGCCGCCACGAATGAAAAACTGTTTTTC	CASSLGAATNEKLFF
15	NA	TRBV5-1	TRBJ2-1	once	TGCGCCAGCAGGTTAGCCTCATCCGCCGGAAATGAGCAGTTCTTC	CASRLASSAGNEQFF
16	NA	TRBV5-1	TRBJ2-1	NA	TGCGCCAGCAGCTTTTTAGCGGACGGCTCCTACAATGAGCAGTTCTTC	CASSFLADGSYNEQFF
13	NA	TRBV5-6	TRBJ2-7	NA	TGTGCCTGCAGCTCCCTGATGGTCTACGAGCAGTACTTC	CACSSLMVYEQYF